This record looks at one T cell receptor beta chain sequence and its context. Original processing methods: How many nucleated cells were present was estimated from reference gene primer amplification. This table comes from immunoSEQ multiplex PCR, and its TCRdb copy is limited to in-frame clones, with some not included. The DNA gave D and trimming, while V, J and clone size come from that table. The table shows a few hundred thousand clones, with about 83% occurring only once. The length of the CDR3 is 15 residues. Germline V gene data show CDR1 as SGHRS and CDR2 as YFSETQ. J gave up 6 bases and V 0 bases, and 7 bases lay outside the gene matches. The data stem from a study of blood T cell repertoires in COVID-19. Study details: The study drew acute and convalescent COVID-19 samples from the United States, Italy and Spain. The analysed material was cDNA or gDNA that came from T cells, B-cell-depleted T cells, or PBMCs.

This sequence was found in a woman between 50 and 59 years old with acute or convalescent COVID-19. J is TRBJ2-5 and V is TRBV5-1; 8 bases line up with TRBD1. Sequenced material: peripheral blood. The CDR3 DNA reads TGCGCCAGCAGCTTGGCACAGGGGGTCTTGAAGACCCAGTACTTC. Its translation is CASSLAQGVLKTQYF.